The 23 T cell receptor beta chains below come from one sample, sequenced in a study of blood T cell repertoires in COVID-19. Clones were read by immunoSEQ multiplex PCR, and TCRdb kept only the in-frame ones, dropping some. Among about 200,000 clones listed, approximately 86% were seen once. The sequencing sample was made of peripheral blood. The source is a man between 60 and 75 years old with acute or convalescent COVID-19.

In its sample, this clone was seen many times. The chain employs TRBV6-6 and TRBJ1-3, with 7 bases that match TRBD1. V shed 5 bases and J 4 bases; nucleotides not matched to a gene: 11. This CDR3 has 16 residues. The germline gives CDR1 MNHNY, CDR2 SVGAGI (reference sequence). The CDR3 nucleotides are TGTGCCAGCAGTCTCAATACAGGGGTGATCGGAAACACCATATATTTT. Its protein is CASSLNTGVIGNTIYF.

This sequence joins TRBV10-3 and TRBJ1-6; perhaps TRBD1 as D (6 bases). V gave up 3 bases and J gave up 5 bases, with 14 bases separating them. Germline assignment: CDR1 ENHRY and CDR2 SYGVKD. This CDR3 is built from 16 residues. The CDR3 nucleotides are TGTGCCATCAGTGACCCACAGGGCGTGAATAATTCACCCCTCCACTTT. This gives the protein CAISDPQGVNNSPLHF.

The CDR3 spells CASSLAYPGGDSPLHF. CDR3 in DNA: TGTGCCAGCAGCTTAGCGTACCCAGGGGGAGATTCACCCCTCCACTTT. V and J are TRBV7-9 and TRBJ1-6, with 7 bases identical to TRBD1. After removal of 0 bases from V and 8 bases from J, the junction contained 7 bases not matched to a gene. The CDR3 sequence is 16 residues long. The V gene's germline CDR1 is SEHNR and CDR2 FQNEAQ (reference sequence).

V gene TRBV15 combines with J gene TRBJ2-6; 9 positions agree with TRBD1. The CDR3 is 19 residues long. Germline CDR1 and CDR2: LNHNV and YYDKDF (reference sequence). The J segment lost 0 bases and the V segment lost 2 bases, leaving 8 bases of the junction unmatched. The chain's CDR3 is CATSRHPGQGPSGANVLTF. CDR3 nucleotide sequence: TGTGCCACCAGCAGACATCCGGGACAGGGCCCCTCTGGGGCCAACGTCCTGACTTTC.

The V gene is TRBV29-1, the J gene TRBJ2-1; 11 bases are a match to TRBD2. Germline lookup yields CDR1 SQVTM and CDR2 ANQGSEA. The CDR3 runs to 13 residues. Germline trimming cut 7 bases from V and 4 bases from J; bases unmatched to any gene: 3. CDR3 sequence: CSGGTSGYNEQFF. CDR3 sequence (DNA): TGCAGCGGAGGGACTAGCGGATACAATGAGCAGTTCTTC.

DNA for the CDR3: TGTGCCTGGAGTGTTGGCCTCCCCTACGAGCAGTACTTC. It is translated as CAWSVGLPYEQYF. This chain connects TRBV30 to TRBJ2-7; D uncertain. This CDR3 has 13 amino acids. V was trimmed by 0 bases and J by 2 bases, leaving 8 bases between them. Germline values: CDR1 GTSNPN, CDR2 SVGIG (reference sequence).

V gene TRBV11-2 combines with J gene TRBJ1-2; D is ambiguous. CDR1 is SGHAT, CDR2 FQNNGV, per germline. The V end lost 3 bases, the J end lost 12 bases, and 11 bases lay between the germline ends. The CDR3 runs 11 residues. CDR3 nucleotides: TGTGCCAGCAGCTTTGATGTCGGGGACACCTTC. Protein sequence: CASSFDVGDTF.

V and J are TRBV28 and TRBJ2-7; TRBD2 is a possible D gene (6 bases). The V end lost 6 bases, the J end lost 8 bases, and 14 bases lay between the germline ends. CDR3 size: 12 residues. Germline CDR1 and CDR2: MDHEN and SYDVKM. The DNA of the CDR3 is TGTGCCAGCAGCCCCCCCCGGGGGAAGCAGTACTTC. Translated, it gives CASSPPRGKQYF.

The CDR3 nucleotides read TGTGCCAGCACAAGGGGCCCCACGGACACCGGGGAGCTGTTTTTT. Residues: CASTRGPTDTGELFF. The chain is built from TRBV6-5 and TRBJ2-2; D perhaps matches TRBD1 (5 bases). Germline V gives CDR1 MNHEY, CDR2 SVGAGI. This CDR3 comprises 15 residues. V gave up 7 bases and J gave up 3 bases, with 15 bases separating them.

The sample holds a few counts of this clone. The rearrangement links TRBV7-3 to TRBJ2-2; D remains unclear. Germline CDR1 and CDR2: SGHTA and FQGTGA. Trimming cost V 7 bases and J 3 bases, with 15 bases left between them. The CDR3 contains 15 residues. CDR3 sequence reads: CASTQRSGYTGELFF. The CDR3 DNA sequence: TGTGCCAGCACCCAAAGGTCCGGGTACACCGGGGAGCTGTTTTTT.

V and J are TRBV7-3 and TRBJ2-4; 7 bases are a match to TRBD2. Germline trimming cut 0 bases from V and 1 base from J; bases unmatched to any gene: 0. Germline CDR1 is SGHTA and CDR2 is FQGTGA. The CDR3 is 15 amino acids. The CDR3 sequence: CASSLTGGAKNIQYF. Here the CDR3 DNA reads TGTGCCAGCAGCTTAACGGGAGGGGCCAAAAACATTCAGTACTTC.

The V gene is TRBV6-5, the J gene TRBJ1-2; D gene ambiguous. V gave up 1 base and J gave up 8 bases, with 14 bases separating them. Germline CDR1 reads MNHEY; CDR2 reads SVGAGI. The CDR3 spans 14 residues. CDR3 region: CASSYLSEREGYTF. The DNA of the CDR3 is TGTGCCAGCAGTTACTTATCGGAGCGGGAGGGCTACACCTTC.

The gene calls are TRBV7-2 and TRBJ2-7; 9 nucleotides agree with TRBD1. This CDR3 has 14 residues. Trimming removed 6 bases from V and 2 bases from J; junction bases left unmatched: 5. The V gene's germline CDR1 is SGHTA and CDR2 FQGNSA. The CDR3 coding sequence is TGTGCCAGCAGGCCGGGACAGGGCACCTACGAGCAGTACTTC. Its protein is CASRPGQGTYEQYF.

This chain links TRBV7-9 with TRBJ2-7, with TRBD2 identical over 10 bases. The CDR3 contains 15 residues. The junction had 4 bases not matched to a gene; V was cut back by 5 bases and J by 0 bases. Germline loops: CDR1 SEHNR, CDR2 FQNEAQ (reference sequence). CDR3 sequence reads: CASSPTSGASYEQYF. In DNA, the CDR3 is TGTGCCAGCAGCCCCACTAGCGGGGCCTCCTACGAGCAGTACTTC. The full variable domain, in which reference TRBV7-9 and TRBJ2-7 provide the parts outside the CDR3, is DTGVSQNPRHKITKRGQNVTFRCDPISEHNRLYWYRQTLGQGPEFLTYFQNEAQLEKSRLLSDRFSAERPKGSFSTLEIQRTEQGDSAMYLCASSPTSGASYEQYFGPGTRLTVT.

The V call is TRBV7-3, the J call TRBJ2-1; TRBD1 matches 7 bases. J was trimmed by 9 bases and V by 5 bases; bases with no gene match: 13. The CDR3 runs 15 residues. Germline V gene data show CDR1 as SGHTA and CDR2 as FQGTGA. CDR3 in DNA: TGTGCCAGCAGCCCAAACAGGGGCTCCGGGTTTGAGCAGTTCTTC. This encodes CASSPNRGSGFEQFF. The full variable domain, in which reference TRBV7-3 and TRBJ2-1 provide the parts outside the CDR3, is GAGVSQTPSNKVTEKGKYVELRCDPISGHTALYWYRQSLGQGPEFLIYFQGTGAADDSGLPNDRFFAVRPEGSVSTLKIQRTERGDSAVYLCASSPNRGSGFEQFFGPGTRLTVL.

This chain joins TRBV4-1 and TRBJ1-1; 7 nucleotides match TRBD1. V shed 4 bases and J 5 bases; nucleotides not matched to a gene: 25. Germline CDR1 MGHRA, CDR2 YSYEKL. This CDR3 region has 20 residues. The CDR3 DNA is TGCGCCAGCAGCCTAAAAAAGGGAACTAGACAGGGTATGGGGCGGACTGAAGCTTTCTTT. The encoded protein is CASSLKKGTRQGMGRTEAFF.

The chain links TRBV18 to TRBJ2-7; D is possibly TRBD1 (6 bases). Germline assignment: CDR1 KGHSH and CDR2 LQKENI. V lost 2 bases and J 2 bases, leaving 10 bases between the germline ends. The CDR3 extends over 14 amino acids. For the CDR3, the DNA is TGTGCCAGCTCACCATCAGGGGTTGCCTACGAGCAGTACTTC. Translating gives CASSPSGVAYEQYF.

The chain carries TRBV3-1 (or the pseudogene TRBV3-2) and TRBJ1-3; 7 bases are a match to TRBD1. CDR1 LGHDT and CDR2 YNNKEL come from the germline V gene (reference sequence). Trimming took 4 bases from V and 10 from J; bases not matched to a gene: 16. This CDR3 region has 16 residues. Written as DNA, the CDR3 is TGTGCCAGCAGCCGGGTGAGCAGGGGGACTGGTGAGACCATATATTTT. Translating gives CASSRVSRGTGETIYF.

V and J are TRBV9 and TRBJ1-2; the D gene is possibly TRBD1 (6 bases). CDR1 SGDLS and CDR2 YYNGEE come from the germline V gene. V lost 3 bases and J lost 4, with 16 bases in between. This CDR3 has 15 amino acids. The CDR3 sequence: CASSATSTGSYGYTF. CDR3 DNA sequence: TGTGCCAGCAGCGCGACCTCGACAGGCTCCTATGGCTACACCTTC.

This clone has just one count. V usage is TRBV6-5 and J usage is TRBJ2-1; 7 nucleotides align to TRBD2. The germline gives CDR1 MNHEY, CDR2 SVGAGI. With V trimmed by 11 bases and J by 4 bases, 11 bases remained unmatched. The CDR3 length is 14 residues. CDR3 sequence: CAAGFAGVYNEQFF. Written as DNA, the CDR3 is TGTGCCGCCGGCTTTGCGGGGGTGTACAATGAGCAGTTCTTC.

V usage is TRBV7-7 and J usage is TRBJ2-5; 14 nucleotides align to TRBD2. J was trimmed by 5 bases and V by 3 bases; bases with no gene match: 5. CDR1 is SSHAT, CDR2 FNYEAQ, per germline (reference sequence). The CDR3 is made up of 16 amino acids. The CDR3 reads CASSLGLAGAAETQYF. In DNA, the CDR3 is TGTGCCAGCAGCTTGGGACTAGCGGGGGCGGCGGAGACCCAGTACTTC.

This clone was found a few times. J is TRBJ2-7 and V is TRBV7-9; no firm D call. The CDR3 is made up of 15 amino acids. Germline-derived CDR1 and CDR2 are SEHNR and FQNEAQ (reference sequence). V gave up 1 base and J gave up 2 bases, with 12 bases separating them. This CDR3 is CASSLGAGPAYEQYF. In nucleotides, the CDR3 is TGTGCCAGCAGCTTAGGGGCAGGTCCGGCCTACGAGCAGTACTTC.

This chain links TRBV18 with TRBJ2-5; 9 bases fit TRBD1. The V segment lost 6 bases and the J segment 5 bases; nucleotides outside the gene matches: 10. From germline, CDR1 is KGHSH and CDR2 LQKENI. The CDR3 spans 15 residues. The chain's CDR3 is CASSPGTGLYETQYF. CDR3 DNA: TGTGCCAGCTCGCCTGGGACAGGGCTTTATGAGACCCAGTACTTC. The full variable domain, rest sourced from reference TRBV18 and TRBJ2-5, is NAGVMQNPRHLVRRRGQEARLRCSPMKGHSHVYWYRQLPEEGLKFMVYLQKENIIDESGMPKERFSAEFPKEGPSILRIQQVVRGDSAAYFCASSPGTGLYETQYFGPGTRLLVL.